This passage covers 9 T cell receptor beta chains from one sample sequenced in a study of neoadjuvant anti-PD-1 for oral cavity cancer. The data were produced by immunoSEQ multiplex PCR, yet TCRdb's version contains in-frame clones alone and is incomplete. Among approximately 13,000 clones listed, roughly 71% were seen once. Indicated time point: after neoadjuvant nivolumab, at surgical resection. The starting material was PBMCs, obtained after nivolumab (anti-PD-1) treatment. These receptors were taken from a person aged 40 to 85 with oral cavity squamous cell carcinoma.

This chain connects TRBV6-6 to TRBJ2-2; D gene ambiguous. V was shortened by 2 bases and J by 7 bases, with 14 bases between the two germline ends. Germline CDR1 and CDR2: MNHNY and SVGAGI (reference sequence). This CDR3 has 15 amino acids. In DNA form, the CDR3 reads TGTGCCAGCAGTTACGAGCGTTGGAATGGCGGGGAGCTGTTTTTT. Protein: CASSYERWNGGELFF.

The V and J genes are TRBV11-2 and TRBJ1-4; a possible D gene is TRBD1 (5 bases). V was trimmed by 4 bases and J by 8 bases, leaving 14 bases between them. Germline CDR1 is SGHAT and CDR2 is FQNNGV. This CDR3 is 14 amino acids long. The chain's CDR3 is CASSSGGTGEKLFF. The CDR3 region has the DNA TGTGCCAGCAGCTCGGGGGGGACCGGGGAAAAACTGTTTTTT.

This chain links TRBV28 with TRBJ2-5, with 13 nucleotides matching TRBD2. Germline V CDR1 and CDR2: MDHEN, SYDVKM. This CDR3 spans 18 amino acids. The V and J ends lost 2 bases and 5 bases, in that order; junction bases with no gene match: 11. The CDR3 reads CASSLTFGTSGIKETQYF. The CDR3 DNA sequence: TGTGCCAGCAGTTTAACGTTTGGGACTAGCGGGATAAAGGAGACCCAGTACTTC.

The chain carries TRBV5-1 and TRBJ2-1, with TRBD2 identical over 10 bases. Trimming took 1 base from V and 0 from J; bases not matched to a gene: 10. CDR1 is SGHRS, CDR2 YFSETQ, per germline. CDR3 length: 19 residues. CDR3 nucleotides: TGCGCCAGCAGCTTGACGACTAGCGGGCGACATAGCTCCTACAATGAGCAGTTCTTC. It encodes CASSLTTSGRHSSYNEQFF.

A single count supports this clone. The rearrangement links TRBV27 to TRBJ1-4; TRBD1 might be the D (5 bases). CDR1 is MNHEY, CDR2 SMNVEV, per germline (reference sequence). The CDR3 extends over 13 amino acids. Trimming took off 6 bases at V and 8 bases at J, with 13 bases between the two ends. CDR3 DNA sequence: TGTGCCAGCAGCTCCAGGGCGGGGGAAAAACTGTTTTTT. It specifies CASSSRAGEKLFF.

This sequence joins TRBV28 and TRBJ1-5; maybe TRBD1 (6 bases). V was pared by 3 bases and J by 7 bases, with 16 bases between. Germline CDR1 and CDR2: MDHEN and SYDVKM. This CDR3 is built from 15 residues. The CDR3 is CASSFIKGVEQPQHF. The CDR3 DNA sequence: TGTGCCAGCAGTTTTATCAAGGGGGTGGAACAGCCCCAGCATTTT.

In this sample, this clone turned up a few times. The genes are TRBV6-5 and TRBJ2-7, with D possibly being TRBD1 or TRBD2 (6 bases each). Germline V CDR1 and CDR2: MNHEY, SVGAGI. Trimming left V 5 bases short and J 6 bases short, with 14 bases between. The length of the CDR3 is 13 residues. The CDR3 DNA reads as TGTGCCAGCAGTGGGGGGCCCGGGAGCGAGCAGTACTTC. This encodes CASSGGPGSEQYF.

This clone was seen more than once but under ten times. The gene calls are TRBV7-9 and TRBJ2-3; no clear D. The CDR3 loop spans 12 amino acids. Per germline, CDR1 SEHNR and CDR2 FQNEAQ (reference sequence). V was clipped by 5 bases and J by 4 bases, with 7 bases between them. CDR3 bases: TGTGCCAGCAGCCCAGAATCAGATACGCAGTATTTT. Its protein is CASSPESDTQYF. The whole variable domain, filled in from reference TRBV7-9 and TRBJ2-3, reads DTGVSQNPRHKITKRGQNVTFRCDPISEHNRLYWYRQTLGQGPEFLTYFQNEAQLEKSRLLSDRFSAERPKGSFSTLEIQRTEQGDSAMYLCASSPESDTQYFGPGTRLTVL.

The V gene is TRBV28, the J gene TRBJ2-2; possibly TRBD1 or TRBD2 for D (6 bases each). Trimming removed 11 bases at V and 6 bases at J, with 22 bases between. The germline CDR1 and CDR2 sequences are MDHEN and SYDVKM. The CDR3 runs 15 residues. The CDR3 sequence is CAASLGGYVAGELFF. The CDR3 region has the DNA TGTGCCGCAAGTCTAGGGGGGTATGTTGCCGGGGAGCTGTTTTTT.